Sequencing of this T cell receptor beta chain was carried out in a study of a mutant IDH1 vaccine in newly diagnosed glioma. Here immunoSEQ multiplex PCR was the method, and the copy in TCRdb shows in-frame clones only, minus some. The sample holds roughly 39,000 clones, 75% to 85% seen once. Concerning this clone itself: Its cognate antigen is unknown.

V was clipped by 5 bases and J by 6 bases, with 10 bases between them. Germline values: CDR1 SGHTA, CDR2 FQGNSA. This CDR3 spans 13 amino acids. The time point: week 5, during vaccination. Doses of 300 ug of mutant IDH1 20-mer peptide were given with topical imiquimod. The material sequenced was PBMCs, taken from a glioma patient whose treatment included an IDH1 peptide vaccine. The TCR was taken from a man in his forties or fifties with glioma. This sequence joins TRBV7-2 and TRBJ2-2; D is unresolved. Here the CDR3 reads CASSPGVSGELFF. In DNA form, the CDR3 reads TGTGCCAGCAGCCCTGGGGTGTCCGGGGAGCTGTTTTTT. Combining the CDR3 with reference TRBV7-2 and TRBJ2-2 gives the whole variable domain GAGVSQSPSNKVTEKGKDVELRCDPISGHTALYWYRQSLGQGLEFLIYFQGNSAPDKSGLPSDRFSAERTGGSVSTLTIQRTQQEDSAVYLCASSPGVSGELFFGEGSRLTVL.